This T cell receptor (beta chain) emerged from a study of blood T cell repertoires in COVID-19 (dated by TCRdb to the early 2020s). Concerning the study at large: Samples covering the acute and convalescent phases of COVID-19 were provided by collaborators in the United States, Italy and Spain. The material from the prospective study consisted of cDNA or gDNA derived from T cells, B-cell-depleted T cells, or PBMCs. HLA class I and class II types, where available, came from metadata supplied by the sample provider rather than from assay-based typing. Nearly every sample came with metadata listing a de-identified subject ID, COVID-19 status, age in years and sex. The samples were drawn from the first 160 participants of the ongoing ImmuneRACE study and from 1,200 or so subjects provided by 6 global collaborators. Subjects who had been exposed to COVID-19, were actively infected with it, or had recovered from it provided the deeply sampled blood TCRbeta repertoires that made up the dataset. The repertoires were made available in a free public database intended to serve as a resource for research on the immune response to SARS-CoV-2. The research as a whole found: Clinical and demographic metadata were provided uncurated, with the amount varying by source and participant.

TCRbeta CDR3 regions were amplified from genomic DNA using the immunoSEQ Assay, a bias-controlled multiplex PCR. Per the source publication's procedure: Within the assay, amplification of reference gene primers was used to estimate how many nucleated cells each sample contained. To quantify the absolute abundance of each unique TCRbeta CDR3 rearrangement, sequence reads were collapsed and filtered. For each sample, productive Simpson clonality was calculated as the square root of Simpson's diversity index across productive rearrangements. This is the immuneACCESS table as TCRdb keeps it, with only in-frame sequences that have V and J called. A part of the clones is gone; compared with another copy, unresolved V genes explain less than half, and the rest is unexplained. D and trimming come from the DNA, and the V and J calls and clone size come from that table. The sample has about 54,000 clones on record, 87% of them singletons. Of the sample, 3.5% to 4% falls within the top ten clones.

The CDR3 holds 17 amino acids from the cysteine to the phenylalanine. Only CDR3 DNA remains: 51 bases, in frame from the first base. The germline V and J ends show losses of 9 bases and 1 base respectively, and no gene match explains 7 bases of the junction. The germline V gene yields SGHNT for CDR1 and YENEEA for CDR2. For this clone: Its antigen specificity is not known. No base quality values were provided; no much bigger clone lies one nucleotide off.

At one collaborating source in Seattle, patients were enrolled during active infection and were followed longitudinally through the course of disease. Collaborating institutions collected whole blood in K2EDTA tubes following their own protocols. For TCRbeta analysis, collaborators shipped samples in one of three forms: frozen whole blood, isolated PBMCs, or DNA extracted from either of those sample types. The rearranged segments are TRBV11-3 and TRBJ2-6, and TRBD1 matches 12 of the central bases. The sequenced sample was peripheral blood. The sequence was obtained from a man aged 40-49 years with COVID-19, enrolled during active disease. For the CDR3, the sequence is CASQQGQGASGANVLTF. The nucleotide sequence reads as follows: TGTGCCAGTCAGCAGGGACAGGGGGCATCTGGGGCCAACGTCCTGACTTTC.